This T cell receptor beta chain was recorded in a study of OX40 agonist ivuxolimab in advanced cancers. Study-wide context: The study enrolled dose-escalation patients with hepatocellular carcinoma, melanoma, renal cell or head and neck cancer. Previous treatment with anti-PD-1, anti-PD-L1 or anti-CTLA-4 therapy was allowed; about 40% had received some. Whole-study findings and limits: Averaged across samples, CD8+ T cells carried more expanded clones than CD4+ did.

A word on this clone: No antigen is known for it.

Germline loops: CDR1 SGHKS, CDR2 YYEKEE (reference sequence). This CDR3 is built from 15 residues. The junction had 7 bases not matched to a gene; V was cut back by 0 bases and J by 7 bases. Patients were ineligible given autoimmune disease history or systemic immunosuppression. Clones were sequenced by immunoSEQ multiplex PCR, and TCRdb holds only the in-frame ones, with some missing. The top ten hold 1.1% of the sample, which has 35,000 to 50,000 clones, more than 70% seen once. The sequenced sample was CD4+ or CD8+ T cells sorted from blood, obtained in a trial of the OX40 agonist ivuxolimab. This receptor was obtained from an adult with an advanced solid tumor such as melanoma, head and neck, liver or kidney cancer. The rearrangement joins TRBV5-5 to TRBJ1-5; 7 nucleotides agree with TRBD1. DNA of the CDR3: TGTGCCAGCAGCTTGGAAGAGGGGGCATGGCAGCCCCAGCATTTT. The encoded protein is CASSLEEGAWQPQHF.